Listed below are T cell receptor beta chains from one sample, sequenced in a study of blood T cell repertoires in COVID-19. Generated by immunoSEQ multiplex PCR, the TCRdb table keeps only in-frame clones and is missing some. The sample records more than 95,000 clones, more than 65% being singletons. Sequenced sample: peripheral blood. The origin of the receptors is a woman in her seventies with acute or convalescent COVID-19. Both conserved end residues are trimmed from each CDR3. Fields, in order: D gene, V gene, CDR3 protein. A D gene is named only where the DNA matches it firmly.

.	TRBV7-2	ASSSVFSPLH
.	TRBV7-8	ASSPQRGATYGYT
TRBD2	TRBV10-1	ASSESRLAGGNEQF
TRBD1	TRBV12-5	ASALGTGGYQPQH
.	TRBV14	ASSQDLGPYYGYT
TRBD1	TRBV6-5	ASSLQGADTQY
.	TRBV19	ASSTQRNTEAF
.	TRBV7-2	ASSLTPRTEAF
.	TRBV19	ASSNPPRGDYGYT
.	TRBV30	AWMDTGRGYGYT
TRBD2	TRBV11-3	ASSPMAGDFSYNEQF
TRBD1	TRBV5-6	ASSQKTGTGSGRTQY
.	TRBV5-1	ASSRPGQMYNEQF
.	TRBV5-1	ASSLGQGLGTEAF
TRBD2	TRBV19	ASSIPGLAGPSSYNEQF
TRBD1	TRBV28	ASSDRDSLNTGELF
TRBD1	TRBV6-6	ASSSQDRAYEKLF
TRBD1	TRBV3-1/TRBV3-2	ASSPTDRDTEAF
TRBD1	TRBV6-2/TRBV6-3	ASSRSTGGYGELF
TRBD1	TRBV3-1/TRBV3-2	ASSHPQGATNEKLF
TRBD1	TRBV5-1	ASFPGGSYNEQF
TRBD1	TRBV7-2	ASSTRQGTLISYNEQF
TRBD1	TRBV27	ASRKQGAWGEKLF
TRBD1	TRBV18	ASSPRGQGTTGANVLT
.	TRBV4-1	ASSSRGRSNTEAF
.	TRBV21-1	ASSKALYRVRETGELF
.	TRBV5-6	ASSFYKGAYEQY
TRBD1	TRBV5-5	ASSRTGAAHEGANVLT
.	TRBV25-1	ASSGESQALSYEQY